This entry lists 18 T cell receptor beta chains sequenced from one sample in a study of T cell responses to AZD1222 COVID-19 vaccine. The assay was immunoSEQ multiplex PCR, and TCRdb's table has in-frame clones only and misses some. The repertoire holds about 96,000 clones, with roughly nine tenths as singletons. The specimen comprised peripheral blood, sampled on day 0 of AZD1222 vaccination. The receptors come from an adult in good health.

J is TRBJ2-2 and V is TRBV12-3 or TRBV12-4; tentatively, D is TRBD1 or TRBD2 (5 bases each). The CDR3 runs to 13 residues. Trimming shortened V by 5 bases and J by 5 bases, and 9 bases separated the two germline ends. CDR3 region: CASSPEGTGELFF. As DNA, the CDR3 is TGTGCCAGCAGTCCCGAGGGGACCGGGGAGCTGTTTTTT.

This chain joins TRBV9 and TRBJ2-7; D possibly uses TRBD1 or TRBD2 (5 bases each). CDR1 SGDLS and CDR2 YYNGEE come from the germline V gene. This CDR3 contains 17 residues. V lost 0 bases and J lost 6, with 22 bases in between. CDR3 coding DNA: TGTGCCAGCAGCGTAGCTACTGGAGAGGGCAGGGTTGGCGAGCAGTACTTC. Translating it yields CASSVATGEGRVGEQYF.

The V gene is TRBV19, the J gene TRBJ1-2; no definite D call. V was clipped by 4 bases and J by 0 bases, with 6 bases between them. Germline-derived CDR1 and CDR2 are LNHDA and SQIVND (reference sequence). The CDR3 length is 13 residues. CDR3 bases: TGTGCCAGTAGTAAGCAAACTAACTATGGCTACACCTTC. Translating it yields CASSKQTNYGYTF.

V is TRBV7-2 and J is TRBJ2-7; 7 nucleotides line up with TRBD1. This CDR3 contains 14 residues. Germline V lookup: CDR1 SGHTA, CDR2 FQGNSA. Trimming at V came to 2 bases and at J to 7 bases, leaving 8 bases not matched to a gene. The DNA for the CDR3 is TGTGCCAGCAGCTTATGGACAGGTTTTATTGAGCAGTACTTC. Translation: CASSLWTGFIEQYF.

V usage is TRBV5-5 and J usage is TRBJ2-7; 8 bases are shared with TRBD2. This CDR3 region has 15 residues. J lost 6 bases, V lost 5 bases, and 13 bases had no gene match. Germline CDR1 reads SGHKS; CDR2 reads YYEKEE (reference sequence). The CDR3 sequence: CASSSDGRALSEQYF. The CDR3 DNA is TGTGCCAGCAGTTCGGACGGGAGGGCATTGTCCGAGCAGTACTTC.

V usage is TRBV30 and J usage is TRBJ2-2; D remains ambiguous. The germline gives CDR1 GTSNPN, CDR2 SVGIG (reference sequence). The germline V and J ends were trimmed by 4 bases and 8 bases, with 14 bases remaining between them. The CDR3 totals 13 residues. CDR3 DNA: TGTGCCTGGACGCCCTACTTTCAGGGGGAGCTGTTTTTT. The encoded protein is CAWTPYFQGELFF.

This clone showed up just once. J is TRBJ1-2 and V is TRBV2, with D perhaps matching TRBD1 (6 bases). Per germline, CDR1 SNHLY and CDR2 FYNNEI. The length of the CDR3 is 13 residues. V dropped 8 bases and J dropped 0 bases, with 10 bases sitting between them. CDR3: CASAQGTNYGYTF. The CDR3 DNA follows: TGTGCCAGCGCCCAGGGGACTAACTATGGCTACACCTTC.

The chain couples TRBV28 to TRBJ2-3, with TRBD2 identical over 8 bases. The V and J ends lost 7 bases and 0 bases, in that order; junction bases with no gene match: 3. The CDR3 consists of 14 residues. CDR1 and CDR2 (germline): MDHEN, SYDVKM. CDR3 DNA sequence: TGTGCCAGCACCTTAGCGGGAAGCACAGATACGCAGTATTTT. Translation gives CASTLAGSTDTQYF.

The chain combines TRBV7-8 with TRBJ2-7, with D perhaps matching TRBD2 (5 bases). Germline V gene sequence: CDR1 SGHVS, CDR2 FQNEAQ. Trimming pared 1 base from V and 3 bases from J, leaving 10 bases between. The CDR3 contains 14 residues. The CDR3 DNA is TGTGCCAGCAGCTTAGTTGCGGGCCACTACGAGCAGTACTTC. This gives the protein CASSLVAGHYEQYF. Together with reference TRBV7-8 and TRBJ2-7, the CDR3 gives the full variable domain: GAGVSQSPRYKVAKRGQDVALRCDPISGHVSLFWYQQALGQGPEFLTYFQNEAQLDKSGLPSDRFFAERPEGSVSTLKIQRTQQEDSAVYLCASSLVAGHYEQYFGPGTRLTVT.

The chain uses TRBV21-1 and TRBJ2-7. TRBV21-1 is a documented pseudogene. This CDR3 has 12 amino acids. CDR3: CAWGRRSYEQYF. In nucleotides, the CDR3 is TGTGCCTGGGGACGGCGGTCTTACGAGCAGTACTTC.

This chain joins TRBV19 and TRBJ2-7, with TRBD2 matching over 9 bases. V lost 7 bases, J lost 2 bases, and 12 bases stayed unmatched. Per the germline V gene, CDR1 is LNHDA and CDR2 is SQIVND (reference sequence). The CDR3 extends over 16 amino acids. CDR3: CASKVGVSGSAYEQYF. DNA for the CDR3: TGTGCCAGTAAGGTCGGGGTTAGCGGGAGCGCCTACGAGCAGTACTTC.

This chain connects TRBV4-3 to TRBJ2-2; unclear D gene. In germline, CDR1 is LGHNA, CDR2 YSLEER. Trimming pared 4 bases from V and 3 bases from J, leaving 15 bases between. This CDR3 contains 16 residues. In DNA form, the CDR3 reads TGCGCCAGCAGCCGACAAAGGGAAGCGCACACCGGGGAGCTGTTTTTT. Residues: CASSRQREAHTGELFF.

This sequence joins TRBV24-1 and TRBJ2-3; 9 bases map to TRBD2. The J segment lost 6 bases and the V segment lost 5 bases, leaving 17 bases of the junction unmatched. CDR1 KGHDR and CDR2 SFDVKD come from the germline V gene. This CDR3 has 18 residues. In nucleotides, the CDR3 is TGTGCCACCAGTGGAAGCGCGGGAGGGGGAAGGCGCGCGGATACGCAGTATTTT. It encodes CATSGSAGGGRRADTQYF.

In this sample, this clone turned up once. The V gene is TRBV11-2, the J gene TRBJ2-7; possible D gene TRBD1, 6 bases. This CDR3 is built from 15 residues. V lost 1 base to trimming and J lost 5 bases, with 15 bases between them. Per germline, CDR1 SGHAT and CDR2 FQNNGV. CDR3 nucleotides: TGTGCCAGCAGCTTAGGACAGGCCCCAAGCGACGAGCAGTACTTC. It specifies CASSLGQAPSDEQYF.

The chain has TRBV24-1 and TRBJ2-3; 7 bases align to TRBD2. The J segment lost 3 bases and the V segment lost 3 bases, leaving 11 bases of the junction unmatched. There are 17 residues in the CDR3. CDR1 KGHDR and CDR2 SFDVKD come from the germline V gene. In DNA, the CDR3 is TGTGCCACCAGTGATCCCCGGGCTAGCGGCGATACAGATACGCAGTATTTT. This translates into CATSDPRASGDTDTQYF.

The V call is TRBV24-1, the J call TRBJ2-7, with 9 bases identical to TRBD1. CDR1 is KGHDR and CDR2 is SFDVKD in the germline V gene. V gave up 4 bases and J gave up 3 bases; unmatched junction bases: 9. This CDR3 has 16 amino acids. The CDR3 here is CATSDPTGGEVYEQYF. In DNA, the CDR3 is TGTGCCACCAGTGACCCAACAGGGGGCGAAGTCTACGAGCAGTACTTC.

The chain joins TRBV7-2 to TRBJ2-1; D is undetermined. The CDR3 has 11 residues. The germline CDR1 and CDR2 sequences are SGHTA and FQGNSA. Trimming pared 4 bases from V and 8 bases from J, leaving 6 bases between. CDR3 DNA: TGTGCCAGCAGCTCTTTGTATGAGCAGTTCTTC. It is translated as CASSSLYEQFF.

This clone occurred a few times. V usage is TRBV7-2 and J usage is TRBJ2-7; tentative D call: TRBD1 (6 bases). CDR3 length: 13 amino acids. Trimming removed 1 base at V and 2 bases at J, with 6 bases between. Germline-derived CDR1 and CDR2 are SGHTA and FQGNSA. CDR3 bases: TGTGCCAGCAGCTTAGACAGGGCCTACGAGCAGTACTTC. Protein product: CASSLDRAYEQYF.